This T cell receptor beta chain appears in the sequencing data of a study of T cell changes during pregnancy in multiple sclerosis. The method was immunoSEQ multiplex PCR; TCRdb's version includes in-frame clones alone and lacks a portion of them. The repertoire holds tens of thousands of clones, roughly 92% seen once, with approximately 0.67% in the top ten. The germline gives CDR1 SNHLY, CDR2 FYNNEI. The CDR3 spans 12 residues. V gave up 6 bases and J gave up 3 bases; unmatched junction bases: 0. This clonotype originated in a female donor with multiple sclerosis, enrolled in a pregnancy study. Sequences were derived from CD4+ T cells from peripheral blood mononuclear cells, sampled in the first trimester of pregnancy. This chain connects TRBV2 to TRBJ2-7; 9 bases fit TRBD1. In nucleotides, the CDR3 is TGTGCCAGCAGGGACAGGGGCTACGAGCAGTACTTC. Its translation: CASRDRGYEQYF.